The clone carrying this T cell receptor (beta chain) was counted many times. The entry originates in a study of shared clonotypes between healthy human individuals. Per germline, CDR1 SGHRS and CDR2 YFSETQ. V lost 3 bases to trimming and J lost 7 bases, with 11 bases between them. The CDR3 consists of 12 residues. The table came from immunoSEQ multiplex PCR; TCRdb's copy has only in-frame clones and leaves some out. Here the sample spans hundreds of thousands of clones, about two thirds being singletons. The TCR sequence derives from a woman aged 25 to 45 in good health. The gene calls are TRBV5-1 and TRBJ2-7; weak D call: TRBD2 (6 bases). Input material: memory CD4+ T cells sorted from blood. Subset defined: CD45RA-negative fraction. This chain's CDR3 is CASSWGGREQYF. The CDR3 DNA is TGCGCCAGCAGCTGGGGAGGTCGGGAGCAGTACTTC.